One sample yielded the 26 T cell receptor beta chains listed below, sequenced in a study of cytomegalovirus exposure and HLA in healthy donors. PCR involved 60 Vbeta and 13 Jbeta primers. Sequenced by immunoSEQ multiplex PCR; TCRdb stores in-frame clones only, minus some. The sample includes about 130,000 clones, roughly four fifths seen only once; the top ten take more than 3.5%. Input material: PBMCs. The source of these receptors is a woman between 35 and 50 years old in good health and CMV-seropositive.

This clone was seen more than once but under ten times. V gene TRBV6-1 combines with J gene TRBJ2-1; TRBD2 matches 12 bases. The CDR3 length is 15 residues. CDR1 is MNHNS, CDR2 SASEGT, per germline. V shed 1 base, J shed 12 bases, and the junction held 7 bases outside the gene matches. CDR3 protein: CASSEGTSGIYRQFF. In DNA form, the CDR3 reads TGTGCCAGCAGTGAAGGGACTAGCGGGATTTATCGGCAGTTCTTC.

The CDR3 is CASSPAGTGGIYGYTF. As DNA, the CDR3 is TGCGCCAGCAGTCCGGCGGGGACAGGGGGTATCTATGGCTACACCTTC. V usage is TRBV4-3 and J usage is TRBJ1-2; the match to TRBD1 covers 11 bases. Germline lookup yields CDR1 LGHNA and CDR2 YSLEER. The J segment lost 4 bases and the V segment lost 6 bases, leaving 10 bases of the junction unmatched. This CDR3 comprises 16 residues.

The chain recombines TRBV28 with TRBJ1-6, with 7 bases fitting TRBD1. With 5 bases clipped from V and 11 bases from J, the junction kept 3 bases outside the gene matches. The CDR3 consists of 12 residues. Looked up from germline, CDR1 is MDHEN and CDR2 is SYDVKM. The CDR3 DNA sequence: TGTGCCAGCAGTGTGACAGGGCCACCCCTCCACTTT. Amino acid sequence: CASSVTGPPLHF.

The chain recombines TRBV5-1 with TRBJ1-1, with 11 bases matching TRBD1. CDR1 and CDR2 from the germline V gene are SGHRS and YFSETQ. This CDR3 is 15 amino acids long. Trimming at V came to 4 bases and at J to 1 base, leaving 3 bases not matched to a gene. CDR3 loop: CASSDGQGANTEAFF. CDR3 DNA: TGCGCCAGCAGCGACGGACAGGGGGCGAACACTGAAGCTTTCTTT.

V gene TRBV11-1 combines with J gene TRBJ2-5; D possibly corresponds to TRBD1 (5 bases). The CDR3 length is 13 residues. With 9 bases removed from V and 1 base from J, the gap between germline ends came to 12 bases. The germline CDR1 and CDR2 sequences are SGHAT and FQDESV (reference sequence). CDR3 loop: CASTRTSQETQYF. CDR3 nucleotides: TGTGCCAGTACGAGGACATCCCAAGAGACCCAGTACTTC.

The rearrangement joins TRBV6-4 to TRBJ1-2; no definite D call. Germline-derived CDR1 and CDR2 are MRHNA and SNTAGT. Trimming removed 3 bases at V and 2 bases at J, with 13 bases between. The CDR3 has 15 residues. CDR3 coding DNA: TGTGCCAGCAGTGAATCCCCGGGAACCAACTATGGCTACACCTTC. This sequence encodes CASSESPGTNYGYTF.

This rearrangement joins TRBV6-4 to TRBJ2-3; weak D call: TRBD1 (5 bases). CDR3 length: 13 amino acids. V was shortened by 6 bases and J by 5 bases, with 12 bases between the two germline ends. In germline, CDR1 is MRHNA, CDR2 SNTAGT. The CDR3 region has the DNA TGTGCCAGCAGCGGACAATGGGGAGATACGCAGTATTTT. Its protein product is CASSGQWGDTQYF.

In nucleotides, the CDR3 is TGTGCCAGCAGCTTGGCCGCAGGGGCTTTCGATGAGCAGTTCTTC. This translates into CASSLAAGAFDEQFF. The chain links TRBV5-6 to TRBJ2-1; perhaps TRBD1 as D (6 bases). The CDR3 loop spans 15 amino acids. Germline CDR1 reads SGHDT; CDR2 reads YYEEEE. With 0 bases removed from V and 8 bases from J, the gap between germline ends came to 15 bases.

The CDR3 loop reads CASRNAVNYGYTF. CDR3 DNA: TGTGCCAGCAGGAACGCAGTAAACTATGGCTACACCTTC. This chain joins TRBV6-1 and TRBJ1-2; D is undetermined. CDR1 is MNHNS and CDR2 is SASEGT in the germline V gene. The CDR3 runs 13 residues. Trimming pared 6 bases from V and 2 bases from J, leaving 10 bases between.

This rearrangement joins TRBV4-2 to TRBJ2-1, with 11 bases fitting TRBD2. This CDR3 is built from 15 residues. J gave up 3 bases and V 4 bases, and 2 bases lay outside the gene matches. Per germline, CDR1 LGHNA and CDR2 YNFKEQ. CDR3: CASSRGTSGYNEQFF. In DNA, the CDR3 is TGTGCCAGCAGCCGCGGGACTAGCGGCTACAATGAGCAGTTCTTC.

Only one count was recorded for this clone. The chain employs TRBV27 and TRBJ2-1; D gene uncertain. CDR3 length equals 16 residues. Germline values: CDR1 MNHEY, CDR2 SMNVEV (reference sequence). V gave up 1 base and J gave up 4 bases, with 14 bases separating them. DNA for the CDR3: TGTGCCAGCAGTTTATTTCTAGAGAGAGGTTACAATGAGCAGTTCTTC. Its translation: CASSLFLERGYNEQFF.

In DNA, the CDR3 is TGCGCCAGCAGCCCGACCGACAGGCCATACGAGCAGTACTTC. Its translation is CASSPTDRPYEQYF. The rearrangement uses TRBV4-1 and TRBJ2-7; D possibly corresponds to TRBD1 (6 bases). This CDR3 has 14 residues. Trimming left V 4 bases short and J 4 bases short, with 14 bases between. The V gene's germline CDR1 is MGHRA and CDR2 YSYEKL.

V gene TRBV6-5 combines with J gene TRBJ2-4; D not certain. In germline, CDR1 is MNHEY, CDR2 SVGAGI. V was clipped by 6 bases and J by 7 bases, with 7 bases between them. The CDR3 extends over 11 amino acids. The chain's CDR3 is CASSPGNIQYF. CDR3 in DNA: TGTGCCAGCAGCCCCGGGAACATTCAGTACTTC.

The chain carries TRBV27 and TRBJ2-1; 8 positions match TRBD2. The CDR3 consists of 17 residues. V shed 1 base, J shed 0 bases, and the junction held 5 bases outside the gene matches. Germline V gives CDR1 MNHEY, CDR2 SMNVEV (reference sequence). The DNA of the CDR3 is TGTGCCAGCAGTTTATGGGGCGGGGGGAGCTCCTACAATGAGCAGTTCTTC. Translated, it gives CASSLWGGGSSYNEQFF.

CDR3 protein: CAWSTLNTEAFF. In DNA form, the CDR3 reads TGTGCCTGGAGCACATTGAACACTGAAGCTTTCTTT. The J gene is TRBJ1-1, the V gene TRBV30; no firm D call. Germline CDR1 GTSNPN, CDR2 SVGIG (reference sequence). Deletions cut 3 bases from V and 0 bases from J, with 5 bases between. The CDR3 totals 12 residues.

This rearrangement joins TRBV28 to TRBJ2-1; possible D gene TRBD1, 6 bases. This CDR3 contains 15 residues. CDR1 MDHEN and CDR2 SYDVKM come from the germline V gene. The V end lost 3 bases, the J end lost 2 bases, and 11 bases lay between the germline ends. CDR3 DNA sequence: TGTGCCAGCAGTTTGTCGCAGGGGCCCTACAATGAGCAGTTCTTC. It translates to CASSLSQGPYNEQFF.

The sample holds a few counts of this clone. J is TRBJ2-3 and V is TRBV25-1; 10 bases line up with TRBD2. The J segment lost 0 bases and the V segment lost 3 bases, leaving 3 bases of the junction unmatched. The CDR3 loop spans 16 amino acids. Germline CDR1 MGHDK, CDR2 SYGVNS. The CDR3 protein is CASSDLTSGSTDTQYF. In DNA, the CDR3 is TGTGCCAGCAGTGATCTGACTAGCGGGAGCACAGATACGCAGTATTTT.

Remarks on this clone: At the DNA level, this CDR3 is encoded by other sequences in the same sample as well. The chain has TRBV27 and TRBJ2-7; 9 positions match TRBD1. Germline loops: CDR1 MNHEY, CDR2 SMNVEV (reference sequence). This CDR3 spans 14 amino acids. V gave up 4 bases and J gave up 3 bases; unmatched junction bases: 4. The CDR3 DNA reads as TGTGCCAGCAGTTCCGGGACAGGGCACTACGAGCAGTACTTC. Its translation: CASSSGTGHYEQYF.

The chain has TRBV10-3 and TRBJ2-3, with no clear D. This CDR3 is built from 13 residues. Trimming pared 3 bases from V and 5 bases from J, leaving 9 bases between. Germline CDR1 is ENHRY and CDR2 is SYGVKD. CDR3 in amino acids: CAISERQRDTQYF. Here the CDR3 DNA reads TGTGCCATCAGTGAAAGGCAGCGAGATACGCAGTATTTT.

Here the CDR3 reads CASSSRLVSPYEQYF. The CDR3 DNA sequence: TGTGCCAGCAGTTCAAGACTAGTTTCGCCTTACGAGCAGTACTTC. The rearrangement uses TRBV27 and TRBJ2-7; possibly TRBD2 for D (6 bases). The CDR3 loop spans 15 amino acids. Trimming pared 4 bases from V and 4 bases from J, leaving 17 bases between. Germline values: CDR1 MNHEY, CDR2 SMNVEV (reference sequence).

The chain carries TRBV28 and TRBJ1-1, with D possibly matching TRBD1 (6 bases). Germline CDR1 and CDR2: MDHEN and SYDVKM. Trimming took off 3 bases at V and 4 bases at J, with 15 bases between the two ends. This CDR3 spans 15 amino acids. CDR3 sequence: CASSFMGALSTEAFF. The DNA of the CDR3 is TGTGCCAGCAGTTTCATGGGGGCCCTGAGCACTGAAGCTTTCTTT.

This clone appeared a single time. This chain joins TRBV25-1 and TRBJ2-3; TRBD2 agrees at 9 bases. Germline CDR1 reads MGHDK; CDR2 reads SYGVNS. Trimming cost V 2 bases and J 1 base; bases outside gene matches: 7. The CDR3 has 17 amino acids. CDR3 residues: CASSERNIAGGTDTQYF. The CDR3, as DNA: TGTGCCAGCAGTGAACGGAATATAGCGGGAGGCACAGATACGCAGTATTTT.

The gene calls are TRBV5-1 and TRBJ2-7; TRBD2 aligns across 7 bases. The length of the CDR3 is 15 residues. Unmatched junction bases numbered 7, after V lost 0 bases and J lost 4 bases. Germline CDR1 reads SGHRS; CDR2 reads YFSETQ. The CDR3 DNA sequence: TGCGCCAGCAGCTTGGTGCCTAGCGGAGGGTACGAGCAGTACTTC. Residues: CASSLVPSGGYEQYF.

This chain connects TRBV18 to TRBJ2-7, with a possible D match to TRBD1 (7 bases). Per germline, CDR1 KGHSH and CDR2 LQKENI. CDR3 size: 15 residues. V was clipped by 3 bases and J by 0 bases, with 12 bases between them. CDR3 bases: TGTGCCAGCTCACCCCAGGGGGGTAGCTCCTACGAGCAGTACTTC. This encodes CASSPQGGSSYEQYF.

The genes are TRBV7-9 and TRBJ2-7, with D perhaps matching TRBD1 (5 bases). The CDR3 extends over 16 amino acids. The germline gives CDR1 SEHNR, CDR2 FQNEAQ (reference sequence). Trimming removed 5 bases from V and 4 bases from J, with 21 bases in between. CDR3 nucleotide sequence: TGTGCCAGCAGCGCACATCAGGGTTTGGGATCTTACGAGCAGTACTTC. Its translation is CASSAHQGLGSYEQYF. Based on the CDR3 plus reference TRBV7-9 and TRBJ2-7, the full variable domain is DTGVSQNPRHKITKRGQNVTFRCDPISEHNRLYWYRQTLGQGPEFLTYFQNEAQLEKSRLLSDRFSAERPKGSFSTLEIQRTEQGDSAMYLCASSAHQGLGSYEQYFGPGTRLTVT.

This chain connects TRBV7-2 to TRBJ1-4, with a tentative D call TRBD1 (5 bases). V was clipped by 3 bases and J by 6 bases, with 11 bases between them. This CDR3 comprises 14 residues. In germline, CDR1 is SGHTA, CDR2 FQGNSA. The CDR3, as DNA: TGTGCCAGCAGCTTTCAGGGAAGTTATGAAAAACTGTTTTTT. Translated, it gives CASSFQGSYEKLFF.